This entry is about one T cell receptor (beta chain). This record comes from a study of identical twins. TCRdb analysed the 5' RACE reads with MiXCR anew, one entry per CDR3 protein. Of 500,000 to 550,000 distinct CDR3 sequences in the sample, 20% to 25% were seen once. Germline lookup yields CDR1 SGHTS and CDR2 YDEGEE. The junction had 5 bases not matched to a gene; V was cut back by 8 bases and J by 2 bases. The length of the CDR3 is 15 residues. Another study also made use of these data, one on T cells expressing NK-cell markers.

Sequencing was carried out using CD4+ T cells sorted from blood. The gene calls are TRBV5-8 and TRBJ2-5; TRBD2 matches at 14 bases. The clonotype comes from a young woman in good health. CDR3 nucleotides: TGTGCCAGTATACGACTAGCGGGGGGGCAAGAGACCCAGTACTTC. Translation gives CASIRLAGGQETQYF.